The rows below give T cell receptor beta chains drawn from one sample of a study of shared clonotypes between healthy human individuals. The method was immunoSEQ multiplex PCR; TCRdb's version includes in-frame clones alone and lacks a portion of them. The sample includes roughly 2.1 million clones, about 92% of them seen just once. The sequencing input was naive CD8+ T cells from PBMCs. The receptors here all came from a man aged 18 to 29 in good health. Some clones in this sample may be carry-over from other donors' samples. The CDR3 runs from the conserved cysteine through the conserved F or W. D genes are given only for firm matches. Clone size is shown for a subset of rows, as once, few, many or a class of expanded clone.

D gene,clone size,J gene,V gene,CDR3 DNA,CDR3 protein
NA,NA,TRBJ1-1,TRBV12-2,TGTGCAAGTCGCTTCGGGGACAGCTTCGCCACTGAAGCTTTCTTT,CASRFGDSFATEAFF
NA,NA,TRBJ2-2,TRBV4-3,TGCGCCAGCAGCCAACAGACACCGGGGACCGGGGAGCTGTTTTTT,CASSQQTPGTGELFF
TRBD1,once,TRBJ2-7,TRBV27,TGTGCCAGCAGTCCCCGGGACAGCTCCTACGAGCAGTACTTC,CASSPRDSSYEQYF
NA,NA,TRBJ2-7,TRBV27,TGTGCCAGCAGTTACCTGATGGGACAACATTACGAGCAGTACTTC,CASSYLMGQHYEQYF
TRBD2,NA,TRBJ2-7,TRBV9,TGTGCCAGCAGCCCAGGGAGGGGAGGCGAGCAGTACTTC,CASSPGRGGEQYF
TRBD1,NA,TRBJ2-7,TRBV27,TGTGCCAGCAGTCCGGGACAGGTCTACGAGCAGTACTTC,CASSPGQVYEQYF
NA,NA,TRBJ2-7,TRBV5-1,TGCGCCAGCAGCTTTCAGGTGAGCTCCTACGAGCAGTACTTC,CASSFQVSSYEQYF
TRBD2,NA,TRBJ2-3,TRBV7-9,TGTGCCAGCAGCTTAGCAGTAGCGGGAGGGTGGGATACGCAGTATTTT,CASSLAVAGGWDTQYF
NA,NA,TRBJ2-1,TRBV5-1,TGCGCCAGCAGCTCGGGGCGAAGGATCGATGAGCAGTTCTTC,CASSSGRRIDEQFF
NA,once,TRBJ2-7,TRBV6-5,TGTGCCAGCAGTTACTCAGTAGGGGAAAGGGGTTTCGAGCAGTACTTC,CASSYSVGERGFEQYF
TRBD2,NA,TRBJ2-7,TRBV30,TGTGCCTGGAGTCTGGGATCGACTAGCGGGAGGGCCTACGAGCAGTACTTC,CAWSLGSTSGRAYEQYF
NA,NA,TRBJ2-5,TRBV6-5,TGTGCCAGCAGTCCCTACGGACTACGACAGGAGACCCAGTACTTC,CASSPYGLRQETQYF
TRBD2,NA,TRBJ2-4,TRBV28,TGTGCCAGCAAGCGGGGGTTAGCCAAAAACATTCAGTACTTC,CASKRGLAKNIQYF
NA,NA,TRBJ1-1,TRBV19,TGTGCCAGTAGTCCCCGACTGAACACTGAAGCTTTCTTT,CASSPRLNTEAFF
NA,once,TRBJ1-5,TRBV28,TGTGCCAGCAGTTTGGTAGTAACCAATCAGCCCCAGCATTTT,CASSLVVTNQPQHF
TRBD2,NA,TRBJ2-5,TRBV27,TGTGCCAGCAGTTTATTTTCCGGGACTAGCATAATCGGGGGCCAAGAGACCCAGTACTTC,CASSLFSGTSIIGGQETQYF
NA,once,TRBJ2-7,TRBV14,TGTGCCAGCAGCCTGACAGTCGCACCCCCGGAGCAGTACTTC,CASSLTVAPPEQYF
TRBD1,NA,TRBJ2-7,TRBV7-8,TGTGCCAGCAGCGACCAACCCCGGCGACAGGGAAACTACGAGCAGTACTTC,CASSDQPRRQGNYEQYF
NA,NA,TRBJ2-3,TRBV7-9,TGTGCCAGCAGCTTAGACCCAGGGCACCCCACAGATACGCAGTATTTT,CASSLDPGHPTDTQYF
NA,once,TRBJ1-4,TRBV29-1,TGCAGCGTTAGAGGGGGGCCGAGGAATGAAAAACTGTTTTTT,CSVRGGPRNEKLFF
NA,NA,TRBJ2-7,TRBV27,TGTGCCAGCAGTACGGGAGTCGAGCAGTACTTC,CASSTGVEQYF
TRBD1,NA,TRBJ2-5,TRBV5-6,TGTGCCAGCAGCTCGCCCCCACAGGGGGTTGAGACCCAGTACTTC,CASSSPPQGVETQYF
TRBD1,NA,TRBJ2-7,TRBV18,TGTGCCAGCGCCCGACAGGGCGAAGCCTACGAGCAGTACTTC,CASARQGEAYEQYF
TRBD1,NA,TRBJ2-7,TRBV7-9,TGTGCCAGCAGATCTGGGACAGGGGGCTACGAGCAGTACTTC,CASRSGTGGYEQYF
TRBD1,NA,TRBJ2-3,TRBV2,TGTGCCAGCAGTGATTCGAGACAGGGCGTCTCCGATACGCAGTATTTT,CASSDSRQGVSDTQYF
TRBD2,NA,TRBJ2-2,TRBV15,TGTGCCACCAGCAACGGACCCGGGACTAGTGAAAGGAACACCGGGGAGCTGTTTTTT,CATSNGPGTSERNTGELFF
NA,NA,TRBJ2-5,TRBV5-4,TGTGCCAGCAGCTTGGCTAGTCCCACCGAGTACCAAGAGACCCAGTACTTC,CASSLASPTEYQETQYF
NA,NA,TRBJ1-1,TRBV28,TGTGCCAGCAGTTTTATCCCAGGCATGAACACTGAAGCTTTCTTT,CASSFIPGMNTEAFF
NA,NA,TRBJ1-4,TRBV28,TGTGCCAGCAGCGTAAATGAAAAACTGTTTTTT,CASSVNEKLFF
NA,NA,TRBJ2-7,TRBV9,TGTGCCAGCAGTACAGGGGACTTAAGCGAGCAGTACTTC,CASSTGDLSEQYF
NA,NA,TRBJ2-6,TRBV19,TGTGCCAGCAATTGGGGGAGCCCTGGGGCCAACGTCCTGACTTTC,CASNWGSPGANVLTF
NA,NA,TRBJ2-7,TRBV30,TGTGCCTGGAGAGGGACGGCGTCCTACGAGCAGTACTTC,CAWRGTASYEQYF
NA,NA,TRBJ2-2,TRBV9,TGTGCCAGCACCCTTACGATCACCGGGGAGCTGTTTTTT,CASTLTITGELFF
TRBD1,NA,TRBJ2-7,TRBV2,TGTGCCAGAACCGGGACAGGTCGCGAGCAGTACTTC,CARTGTGREQYF
TRBD1,once,TRBJ2-7,TRBV19,TGTGCCAGTAGAACGGTTGGGACAGGGAGCGAGCAGTACTTC,CASRTVGTGSEQYF
TRBD2,NA,TRBJ2-1,TRBV5-4,TGTGCCAGCAGCGGCGGACTAGCGGACTACAATGAGCAGTTCTTC,CASSGGLADYNEQFF
TRBD2,NA,TRBJ2-7,TRBV6-1,TGTGCCACCGTTTCCGCCCTTGGACTAGCCTACGAGCAGTACTTC,CATVSALGLAYEQYF
NA,NA,TRBJ2-1,TRBV9,TGTGCCAGCAGCGGCTCGCGGGGAAGGGAGCAGTTCTTC,CASSGSRGREQFF
NA,NA,TRBJ1-4,TRBV30,TGTGCCTGGACAAAGGGGACAACTAATGAAAAACTGTTTTTT,CAWTKGTTNEKLFF
TRBD1,NA,TRBJ2-5,TRBV9,TGTGCCAGCAGCGCATCGGGACAGAGATACGCCCCGTCTCAAGAGACCCAGTACTTC,CASSASGQRYAPSQETQYF
NA,NA,TRBJ1-5,TRBV6-7,TGTGCCAGCACGGACAACTACTATAGCAATCAGCCCCAGCATTTT,CASTDNYYSNQPQHF
TRBD1,NA,TRBJ1-1,TRBV6-1,TGTGCCAGCAGTGAATCAGGGACAGGGTGGGCGAACACTGAAGCTTTCTTT,CASSESGTGWANTEAFF
NA,NA,TRBJ2-7,TRBV6-6,TGTGCCAGCAGTTACTCGGAGGGCACCTACGAGCAGTACTTC,CASSYSEGTYEQYF
TRBD1,NA,TRBJ2-2,TRBV4-1,TGCGCCAGCAGCTGGGGGACAGGGGGGCCCGGGGAGCTGTTTTTT,CASSWGTGGPGELFF
TRBD2,NA,TRBJ2-7,TRBV7-9,TGTGCCAGCAGCCGACGGGGACTAGCGGAGGCACCAACTGGGGACGAGCAGTACTTC,CASSRRGLAEAPTGDEQYF
NA,NA,TRBJ2-4,TRBV1,TGCACCAGCAGCCAAGGGACATCTCTAGCCAAAAACATTCAGTACTTC,CTSSQGTSLAKNIQYF
NA,NA,TRBJ2-7,TRBV7-9,TGTGCCAGCAGCGCCGATATGTACTACGAGCAGTACTTC,CASSADMYYEQYF
NA,NA,TRBJ2-2,TRBV7-2,TGTGCCAGCAGCTTATGGCCGAACACCGGGGAGCTGTTTTTT,CASSLWPNTGELFF
TRBD1,NA,TRBJ1-4,TRBV28,TGTGCCAGCAGCCTCCCGGGACAGGGGTGGCGGATAAATGAAAAACTGTTTTTT,CASSLPGQGWRINEKLFF
TRBD1,NA,TRBJ2-1,TRBV9,TGTGCCAGCAGCATGAACCGGGACAGGGTCTACAATGAGCAGTTCTTC,CASSMNRDRVYNEQFF
NA,NA,TRBJ2-7,TRBV7-9,TGTGCCAGCAGCCAGAGTGTTGAGCAGTACTTC,CASSQSVEQYF
TRBD2,NA,TRBJ2-1,TRBV12-5,TGTGCTAGTGGTTTGGGACTAGCGACGGATGAGCAGTTCTTC,CASGLGLATDEQFF
TRBD1,NA,TRBJ1-2,TRBV4-2,TGTGCCAGCAGCCCGCCACAGGGGAAAGATTTAGGCTACACCTTC,CASSPPQGKDLGYTF